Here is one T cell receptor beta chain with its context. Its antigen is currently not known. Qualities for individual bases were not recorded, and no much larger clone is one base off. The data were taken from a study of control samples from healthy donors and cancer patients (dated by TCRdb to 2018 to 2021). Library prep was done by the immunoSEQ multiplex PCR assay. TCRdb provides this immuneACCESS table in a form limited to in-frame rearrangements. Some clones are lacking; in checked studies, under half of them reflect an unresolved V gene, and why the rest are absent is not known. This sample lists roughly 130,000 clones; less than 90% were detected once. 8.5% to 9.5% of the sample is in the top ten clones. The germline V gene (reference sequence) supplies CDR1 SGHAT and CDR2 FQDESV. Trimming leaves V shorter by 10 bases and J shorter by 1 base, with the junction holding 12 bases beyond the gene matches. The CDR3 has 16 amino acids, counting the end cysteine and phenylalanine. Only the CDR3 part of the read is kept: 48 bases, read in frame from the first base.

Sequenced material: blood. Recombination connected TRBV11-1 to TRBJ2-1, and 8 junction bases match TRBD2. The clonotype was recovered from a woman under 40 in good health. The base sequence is TGTGCCATTGGCCCTGCGGGAGGCTCATCCTACAATGAGCAGTTCTTC. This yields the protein CAIGPAGGSSYNEQFF. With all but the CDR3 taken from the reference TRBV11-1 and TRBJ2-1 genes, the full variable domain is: EAEVAQSPRYKITEKSQAVAFWCDPISGHATLYWYRQILGQGPELLVQFQDESVVDDSQLPKDRFSAERLKGVDSTLKIQPAELGDSAMYLCAIGPAGGSSYNEQFFGPGTRLTVL.